This paragraph reports one T cell receptor (beta chain). Its antigen is unknown. The data were obtained in a study of a mutant IDH1 vaccine in newly diagnosed glioma. Time point meaning: week 23, last vaccination. Each dose delivered 300 ug of mutant IDH1 20-mer peptide subcutaneously with imiquimod. Donors' newly diagnosed IDH1-mutant WHO grade 3 or 4 astrocytomas lacked nuclear ATRX. The protocol was immunoSEQ multiplex PCR, while the TCRdb copy is restricted to in-frame clones and leaves out a portion. The table records approximately 82,000 clones, approximately 85% of them present only once. The TCR was taken from a woman aged 50 to 60 with glioma. This sample comprised PBMCs, obtained from a glioma patient whose treatment included an IDH1 peptide vaccine.

The CDR3 reads CASSVGPADYEQYF. The CDR3 bases are TGTGCCAGCAGCGTAGGGCCAGCGGACTACGAGCAGTACTTC. The V call is TRBV9, the J call TRBJ2-7; maybe TRBD2 (5 bases). Trimming stripped 0 bases from V and 3 bases from J, with 10 bases between. CDR1 is SGDLS and CDR2 is YYNGEE in the germline V gene. The CDR3 totals 14 residues.